A single sample is the source of the 25 T cell receptor beta chains below, sequenced in a study of T cell responses to AZD1222 COVID-19 vaccine. Assay used: immunoSEQ multiplex PCR; TCRdb lists only in-frame clones, some missing. The data contain 120,000 or so clones, about 88% of them singletons. The sequences come from peripheral blood, collected on day 0 of AZD1222 vaccination. The receptors here all came from an adult in good health.

The chain couples TRBV28 to TRBJ2-7; D is possibly TRBD1 (6 bases). The CDR3 is made up of 16 amino acids. Trimming removed 5 bases at V and 2 bases at J, with 19 bases between. Germline V gene sequence: CDR1 MDHEN, CDR2 SYDVKM. The CDR3 nucleotides are TGTGCCAGCAGTCCCTACTACAGGGCAGGGGCCTACGAGCAGTACTTC. Translated: CASSPYYRAGAYEQYF.

The chain is built from TRBV7-9 and TRBJ1-4; TRBD1 matches 10 bases. Losses at the gene ends were 8 bases for V and 7 bases for J; bases not matched to a gene: 7. CDR1 SEHNR and CDR2 FQNEAQ come from the germline V gene (reference sequence). The CDR3 length is 14 residues. CDR3 DNA: TGTGCCAGCGCGCAGAGGGACAGGGGTGAAAAACTGTTTTTT. The encoded protein is CASAQRDRGEKLFF.

The chain employs TRBV24-1 and TRBJ2-3; 12 bases align to TRBD2. J gave up 0 bases and V 9 bases, and 6 bases lay outside the gene matches. Germline assignment: CDR1 KGHDR and CDR2 SFDVKD. The CDR3 runs 16 residues. This CDR3 reads CATGRTSGESTDTQYF. The CDR3 bases are TGTGCCACCGGGAGGACTAGCGGGGAGAGCACAGATACGCAGTATTTT.

This chain's CDR3 is CSVSFSGGRINQPQHF. Here the CDR3 DNA reads TGCAGCGTCAGCTTTTCCGGGGGGCGCATCAATCAGCCCCAGCATTTT. The gene calls are TRBV29-1 and TRBJ1-5; a weak D match, TRBD1 (6 bases). Trimming pared 6 bases from V and 3 bases from J, leaving 21 bases between. CDR1 and CDR2 (germline): SQVTM, ANQGSEA. The CDR3 is 16 amino acids.

The chain recombines TRBV30 with TRBJ1-1, with D tentatively TRBD1 (5 bases). Looked up from germline, CDR1 is GTSNPN and CDR2 is SVGIG (reference sequence). The CDR3 consists of 15 residues. The V end was cut by 3 bases, the J end by 0 bases, with 14 bases between. The DNA of the CDR3 is TGTGCCTGGAGGGGGCTCTGGGCGATGAACACTGAAGCTTTCTTT. This sequence encodes CAWRGLWAMNTEAFF.

This clone appeared once. This chain joins TRBV27 and TRBJ1-2; possibly TRBD1 for D (5 bases). This CDR3 spans 18 amino acids. Germline V gene data show CDR1 as MNHEY and CDR2 as SMNVEV (reference sequence). The ends were cut back, 3 bases at V and 0 bases at J, with 20 bases in the middle. The CDR3, as DNA: TGTGCCAGCAGTTTGTGGAGTCCGGGACGGGACGCTAACTATGGCTACACCTTC. Its translation: CASSLWSPGRDANYGYTF.

V is TRBV5-1 and J is TRBJ2-2; D gene unclear. Trimming removed 0 bases from V and 1 base from J, with 10 bases in between. This CDR3 has 16 amino acids. Germline-derived CDR1 and CDR2 are SGHRS and YFSETQ. The CDR3 DNA is TGCGCCAGCAGCTTGGTGGGCAGGCTGAACACCGGGGAGCTGTTTTTT. Its translation: CASSLVGRLNTGELFF. The whole variable domain, filled in from reference TRBV5-1 and TRBJ2-2, reads KAGVTQTPRYLIKTRGQQVTLSCSPISGHRSVSWYQQTPGQGLQFLFEYFSETQRNKGNFPGRFSGRQFSNSRSEMNVSTLELGDSALYLCASSLVGRLNTGELFFGEGSRLTVL.

The chain is built from TRBV6-5 and TRBJ1-1; D is possibly TRBD1 (5 bases). Per germline, CDR1 MNHEY and CDR2 SVGAGI. Trimming pared 7 bases from V and 5 bases from J, leaving 20 bases between. There are 15 residues in the CDR3. The CDR3 bases are TGTGCCAGCACTCCCCGGGACTCCCGAGGGACTGAAGCTTTCTTT. This gives the protein CASTPRDSRGTEAFF.

The CDR3 nucleotides read TGTGCCAGCAGTCCGACGACAGGGGACACTGAAGCTTTCTTT. Translation: CASSPTTGDTEAFF. This chain uses TRBV28 with TRBJ1-1, with 8 bases aligning to TRBD1. V gave up 5 bases and J gave up 3 bases; unmatched junction bases: 5. This CDR3 is built from 14 residues. Germline V gene data show CDR1 as MDHEN and CDR2 as SYDVKM.

The V and J genes are TRBV11-2 and TRBJ2-1; 10 bases map to TRBD2. Trimming removed 8 bases from V and 4 bases from J; junction bases left unmatched: 5. The germline gives CDR1 SGHAT, CDR2 FQNNGV. The CDR3 covers 14 residues. The CDR3 bases are TGTGCCAGCTCTGGACTAGCGGCTTACAATGAGCAGTTCTTC. Protein sequence: CASSGLAAYNEQFF.

V is TRBV5-1 and J is TRBJ1-4, with TRBD1 matching over 9 bases. In germline, CDR1 is SGHRS, CDR2 YFSETQ. The CDR3 length is 17 residues. Trimming cost V 0 bases and J 3 bases; bases outside gene matches: 6. For the CDR3, the DNA is TGCGCCAGCAGCTTGGGGGACAGGGCGATTGCTAATGAAAAACTGTTTTTT. Protein sequence: CASSLGDRAIANEKLFF.

The gene calls are TRBV11-2 and TRBJ1-2; D is possibly TRBD1 (5 bases). V lost 6 bases and J lost 2, with 22 bases in between. CDR1 and CDR2 (germline): SGHAT, FQNNGV. This CDR3 has 17 amino acids. The DNA for the CDR3 is TGTGCCAGCAGGGGGCTAATAATCAGGGAGGGGAACTATGGCTACACCTTC. Translating it yields CASRGLIIREGNYGYTF.

The chain carries TRBV5-1 and TRBJ2-2; 11 nucleotides align to TRBD2. V lost 2 bases and J lost 6; bases outside the gene matches: 6. The germline V gene encodes CDR1 SGHRS and CDR2 YFSETQ. This CDR3 is built from 16 residues. The CDR3 spells CASSLLSGRAAGELFF. The CDR3 region has the DNA TGCGCCAGCAGCTTACTTAGCGGGAGGGCCGCCGGGGAGCTGTTTTTT.

The V call is TRBV29-1, the J call TRBJ1-1; D gene uncertain. CDR3 size: 11 residues. Germline V lookup: CDR1 SQVTM, CDR2 ANQGSEA. V lost 6 bases and J 4 bases, leaving 9 bases between the germline ends. CDR3 in DNA: TGCAGCGTGAGGCGGGGCACTGAAGCTTTCTTT. It specifies CSVRRGTEAFF.

The V gene is TRBV7-2, the J gene TRBJ2-7; maybe TRBD1 (6 bases). This CDR3 has 14 residues. Deletions cut 5 bases from V and 0 bases from J, with 11 bases between. The germline V gene encodes CDR1 SGHTA and CDR2 FQGNSA. The CDR3 nucleotides read TGTGCCAGCAGCCCTACGGGACACTCCTACGAGCAGTACTTC. Translating it yields CASSPTGHSYEQYF.

V gene TRBV28 combines with J gene TRBJ2-7; 7 bases map to TRBD1. The CDR3 runs to 12 residues. The V and J ends lost 10 bases and 4 bases, in that order; junction bases with no gene match: 7. Looked up from germline, CDR1 is MDHEN and CDR2 is SYDVKM. CDR3 loop: CATRDSPYEQYF. CDR3 DNA sequence: TGTGCCACCCGGGACAGCCCGTACGAGCAGTACTTC. Drawing the rest from reference TRBV28 and TRBJ2-7, the complete variable domain is DVKVTQSSRYLVKRTGEKVFLECVQDMDHENMFWYRQDPGLGLRLIYFSYDVKMKEKGDIPEGYSVSREKKERFSLILESASTNQTSMYLCATRDSPYEQYFGPGTRLTVT.

In this sample, this clone turned up a few times. This sequence joins TRBV5-6 and TRBJ1-2; D might be TRBD1 (5 bases). Between the trimmed V and J ends, which lost 0 bases and 2 bases, there was a span of 14 bases. This CDR3 region has 16 residues. CDR1 and CDR2 (germline): SGHDT, YYEEEE. CDR3 in amino acids: CASSLGGAGWNYGYTF. The CDR3 region has the DNA TGTGCCAGCAGCTTGGGAGGGGCAGGGTGGAACTATGGCTACACCTTC. The full variable domain, its missing parts supplied by reference TRBV5-6 and TRBJ1-2, is DAGVTQSPTHLIKTRGQQVTLRCSPKSGHDTVSWYQQALGQGPQFIFQYYEEEERQRGNFPDRFSGHQFPNYSSELNVNALLLGDSALYLCASSLGGAGWNYGYTFGSGTRLTVV.

The rearrangement uses TRBV6-5 and TRBJ2-2; D possibly corresponds to TRBD1 (6 bases). Trimming stripped 6 bases from V and 4 bases from J, with 12 bases between. The CDR3 runs 14 residues. Germline V gives CDR1 MNHEY, CDR2 SVGAGI. CDR3 coding DNA: TGTGCCAGCAGGCCCCAGGGGACCACCGGGGAGCTGTTTTTT. This codes for CASRPQGTTGELFF.

The chain carries TRBV5-8 and TRBJ1-6; TRBD1 aligns across 10 bases. V lost 3 bases, J lost 9 bases, and 6 bases stayed unmatched. In germline, CDR1 is SGHTS, CDR2 YDEGEE. The CDR3 has 15 amino acids. Here the CDR3 DNA reads TGTGCCAGCAGCTCCCGGGACAGGGGCGGTTCACCCCTCCACTTT. As protein: CASSSRDRGGSPLHF.

The count of this clone is one. V gene TRBV9 combines with J gene TRBJ1-4; D not certain. Trimming pared 1 base from V and 2 bases from J, leaving 9 bases between. Germline-derived CDR1 and CDR2 are SGDLS and YYNGEE. The CDR3 totals 15 residues. CDR3 sequence: CASSVSLSTNEKLFF. In DNA, the CDR3 is TGTGCCAGCAGCGTATCTCTTTCGACTAATGAAAAACTGTTTTTT.

This clone occurred once. V and J are TRBV6-5 and TRBJ1-2; D is undetermined. Trimming took off 0 bases at V and 8 bases at J, with 16 bases between the two ends. CDR1 MNHEY and CDR2 SVGAGI come from the germline V gene. This CDR3 contains 15 residues. In DNA form, the CDR3 reads TGTGCCAGCAGTTACTCCAATCCGGCGGGAGAAGGCTACACCTTC. It translates to CASSYSNPAGEGYTF.

The chain has TRBV21-1 and TRBJ2-3; the DNA was not used to check the table's D call, TRBD1. TRBV21-1 is designated a pseudogene. This CDR3 is built from 18 residues. CDR3 in DNA: TGTGCCAGCAGCAAAGCGTCTGACGGCAAGGGACACACAGATACGCAGTATTTT. Translating gives CASSKASDGKGHTDTQYF.

The rearrangement links TRBV30 to TRBJ1-1, with TRBD1 matching 8 bases. V was clipped by 5 bases and J by 5 bases; unmatched bases: 10. This CDR3 spans 14 amino acids. Germline V gene lookup returns CDR1 GTSNPN and CDR2 SVGIG (reference sequence). Here the CDR3 DNA reads TGTGCCTGGCAACTAGGACAGGGATTAACTGAAGCTTTCTTT. Amino acids: CAWQLGQGLTEAFF.

V and J are TRBV5-1 and TRBJ2-7; D gene uncertain. The CDR3 consists of 15 residues. The V end was cut by 0 bases, the J end by 0 bases, with 10 bases between. The V gene's germline CDR1 is SGHRS and CDR2 YFSETQ. The CDR3 region has the DNA TGCGCCAGCAGCTTGGAACAAAGAAGCTCCTACGAGCAGTACTTC. This codes for CASSLEQRSSYEQYF.

The V gene is TRBV11-2, the J gene TRBJ2-5, with D unresolved. The CDR3 consists of 13 residues. Germline V lookup: CDR1 SGHAT, CDR2 FQNNGV. Trimming shortened V by 1 base and J by 10 bases, and 13 bases separated the two germline ends. The chain's CDR3 is CASSLVLSAVQYF. As DNA, the CDR3 is TGTGCCAGCAGCTTAGTGTTGTCGGCAGTCCAGTACTTC.